This T cell receptor beta chain was obtained from a study of cytomegalovirus exposure and HLA in healthy donors. Study conclusions and caveats: One later analysis, an examination of the 120 or so validation repertoires, found that first-cohort TCR clusters tended to co-occur in them.

Notes on this clone: Its matching antigen is unknown.

Germline loops: CDR1 SGDLS, CDR2 YYNGEE. V shed 4 bases and J 6 bases; nucleotides not matched to a gene: 8. This CDR3 region has 15 residues. Sequencing was performed with immunoSEQ multiplex PCR; in TCRdb, only in-frame clones are kept and a portion is missing. The sample comprises some 170,000 clones, approximately 89% of which are singletons, and about a tenth rests with the top ten. The sequenced sample consisted of PBMCs. This rearrangement joins TRBV9 to TRBJ2-2; TRBD1 matches 8 bases. The sequence was obtained from a woman in her late teens or twenties in good health and CMV-seropositive. The CDR3 protein is CASSRRTGYAGELFF. As DNA, the CDR3 is TGTGCCAGCAGCCGGCGGACAGGGTATGCCGGGGAGCTGTTTTTT.